These 24 T cell receptor beta chains came from one sample sequenced in a study of blood T cells in healthy people across ages. For the second PCR, which ran for about 6 to 12 cycles, a sample-barcoded 5' primer and a J-beta primer mix were used. TCRdb reanalysed the 5' RACE reads using MiXCR and keeps one entry per CDR3 protein. Of about 1.6 million distinct CDR3 sequences listed, almost 35% are singletons. Sequences were obtained from blood. These receptors were collected from a woman younger than 45 in good health.

This clonotype showed up just a few times. V gene TRBV20-1 combines with J gene TRBJ2-7, with D unresolved. V lost 5 bases, J lost 1 base, and 15 bases lay in between. The CDR3 is made up of 14 amino acids. Germline V gene sequence: CDR1 DFQATT, CDR2 SNEGSKA (reference sequence). The CDR3 region has the DNA TGCAGTGCTCGCCCCCCTCTTGGATCCTACGAGCAGTACTTC. Its translation is CSARPPLGSYEQYF.

V is TRBV3-1 and J is TRBJ1-1; 9 bases line up with TRBD1. V was clipped by 4 bases and J by 7 bases; unmatched bases: 10. The CDR3 totals 15 residues. Germline CDR1 LGHDT, CDR2 YNNKEL (reference sequence). The CDR3 coding sequence is TGTGCCAGCAGCCCCCTTGCGACAGGGGGTAATGAAGCTTTCTTT. Residues: CASSPLATGGNEAFF.

Turning to this clonotype: The junction does not match germline at one end; this may be a read error. The chain couples TRBV9 to TRBJ2-2; TRBD2 aligns across 7 bases. CDR3 length equals 12 residues. CDR1 and CDR2 (germline): SGDLS, YYNGEE. The CDR3 loop reads CSSSGDAGELFF. CDR3 sequence (DNA): TGTTCCAGCAGCGGGGATGCCGGGGAGCTGTTTTTT. Looking up the rest from reference TRBV9 and TRBJ2-2 gives the full variable domain: DSGVTQTPKHLITATGQRVTLRCSPRSGDLSVYWYQQSLDQGLQFLIQYYNGEERAKGNILERFSAQQFPDLHSELNLSSLELGDSALYFCSSSGDAGELFFGEGSRLTVL.

Regarding this clonotype: This may be a read error: a much more frequent sequence differs by one nucleotide. The V and J genes are TRBV3-1 and TRBJ2-7; no definite D call. Germline assignment: CDR1 LGHDT and CDR2 YNNKEL (reference sequence). This CDR3 region has 14 residues. The V gene lost 1 base and the J gene lost 2 bases, with 9 bases spanning the gap. The CDR3 nucleotides read TGTGCCAGCAGCCAAGTGGACGGAACCTACGAGCAGTACTTC. The encoded protein is CASSQVDGTYEQYF.

J is TRBJ2-5 and V is TRBV5-1; D gene uncertain. Trimming took off 6 bases at V and 11 bases at J, with 23 bases between the two ends. From germline, CDR1 is SGHRS and CDR2 YFSETQ. The CDR3 sequence is 14 residues long. The CDR3 DNA reads as TGCGCCAGCAACATCTCCGGAGCGCGCCACGGGCAGTACTTC. As protein: CASNISGARHGQYF.

The sample holds a few counts of this clonotype. The chain links TRBV21-1 to TRBJ2-4; the tabulated D call, TRBD1, remains unverified against the DNA. TRBV21-1 is a pseudogene segment. This CDR3 has 16 residues. The CDR3 here is CASSKGGTGAKNIQYF. The DNA for the CDR3 is TGTGCCAGCAGCAAAGGGGGGACAGGGGCCAAAAACATTCAGTACTTC.

This clonotype was counted a few times. J is TRBJ2-1 and V is TRBV5-1; D remains unclear. The germline gives CDR1 SGHRS, CDR2 YFSETQ. The CDR3 consists of 15 residues. The V gene lost 4 bases and the J gene lost 10 bases, with 21 bases spanning the gap. CDR3 in amino acids: CASSPQTQVGSEQFF. The CDR3 coding sequence is TGCGCCAGCAGCCCACAGACGCAGGTCGGGTCAGAGCAGTTCTTC.

The V gene is TRBV28, the J gene TRBJ1-4; no definite D call. The CDR3 runs to 11 residues. Deletions cut 5 bases from V and 6 bases from J, with 4 bases between. Germline-derived CDR1 and CDR2 are MDHEN and SYDVKM. CDR3 sequence reads: CASSPHEKLFF. CDR3 in DNA: TGTGCCAGCAGTCCCCATGAAAAACTGTTTTTT.

The chain is built from TRBV20-1 and TRBJ2-5; 10 bases agree with TRBD2. The CDR3 covers 15 residues. Trimming took 0 bases from V and 4 from J; bases not matched to a gene: 5. Per germline, CDR1 DFQATT and CDR2 SNEGSKA (reference sequence). CDR3 bases: TGCAGTGCTAGAGATATAGCGGGAGGAGTAGAGACCCAGTACTTC. This encodes CSARDIAGGVETQYF.

The V call is TRBV6-1, the J call TRBJ2-1, with 7 bases aligning to TRBD2. Losses at the gene ends were 6 bases for V and 4 bases for J; bases not matched to a gene: 12. The germline CDR1 and CDR2 sequences are MNHNS and SASEGT. CDR3 length equals 16 residues. This CDR3 is CASRGRGAGTYNEQFF. CDR3 DNA sequence: TGTGCCAGCAGGGGCCGAGGAGCGGGGACGTACAATGAGCAGTTCTTC.

The rearrangement uses TRBV9 and TRBJ2-3; no firm D call. Trimming cost V 0 bases and J 5 bases, with 7 bases left between them. Germline V lookup: CDR1 SGDLS, CDR2 YYNGEE. This CDR3 comprises 13 residues. CDR3 protein: CASSVAERDTQYF. DNA of the CDR3: TGTGCCAGCAGCGTAGCCGAGCGAGATACGCAGTATTTT.

This clonotype was detected only a few times. The chain joins TRBV19 to TRBJ1-5; D is uncertain. The CDR3 length is 13 residues. V was pared by 7 bases and J by 2 bases, with 9 bases between. Germline CDR1 and CDR2: LNHDA and SQIVND (reference sequence). CDR3 bases: TGTGCCAGTAATCGGCTGGGCAATCAGCCCCAGCATTTT. Translating it yields CASNRLGNQPQHF.

This clonotype was seen a few times. V is TRBV20-1 and J is TRBJ2-5; 9 nucleotides match TRBD2. This CDR3 comprises 15 residues. The ends lost 3 bases at V and 4 bases at J; junction bases unmatched: 9. Per germline, CDR1 DFQATT and CDR2 SNEGSKA (reference sequence). The CDR3 region has the DNA TGCAGTGCTAGTGTTTTAGCGGGAGCCGGAGAGACCCAGTACTTC. It translates to CSASVLAGAGETQYF.

The chain employs TRBV4-2 and TRBJ1-2; TRBD1 matches at 8 bases. The V gene's germline CDR1 is LGHNA and CDR2 YNFKEQ. V was pared by 0 bases and J by 0 bases, with 9 bases of the junction left unmatched. This CDR3 is 18 amino acids long. This CDR3 is CASSQEGTRGPANYGYTF. The CDR3 DNA sequence: TGTGCCAGCAGCCAAGAAGGTACCAGGGGGCCTGCTAACTATGGCTACACCTTC.

There are a few counts of this clonotype. The chain uses TRBV4-1 and TRBJ2-1, with 7 bases identical to TRBD2. Unmatched junction bases numbered 13, after V lost 3 bases and J lost 2 bases. The length of the CDR3 is 18 residues. Germline loops: CDR1 MGHRA, CDR2 YSYEKL. The CDR3 bases are TGCGCCAGCAGCCATGACGGCCGTAGCGGGTTCCCCTACAATGAGCAGTTCTTC. This sequence encodes CASSHDGRSGFPYNEQFF.

The rearrangement joins TRBV12-3 or TRBV12-4 to TRBJ2-7; D uncertain. The CDR3 loop spans 18 amino acids. V was cut by 5 bases and J by 0 bases, with 23 bases left in between. The CDR3 DNA sequence: TGTGCCAGCAGTCCCCGCAGACCCTACACAGAGAGCTCCTACGAGCAGTACTTC. Amino acid sequence: CASSPRRPYTESSYEQYF.

This clonotype was observed at least ten times. The V call is TRBV9, the J call TRBJ2-5, with D unclear. There are 16 residues in the CDR3. V lost 1 base, J lost 1 base, and 14 bases lay in between. CDR1 is SGDLS, CDR2 YYNGEE, per germline. In nucleotides, the CDR3 is TGTGCCAGCAGCGTATGGTCCGGAGAGGCCCAAGAGACCCAGTACTTC. It is translated as CASSVWSGEAQETQYF.

This clonotype was recorded a few times. This rearrangement joins TRBV20-1 to TRBJ1-2; possible D gene TRBD1, 6 bases. Per the germline V gene, CDR1 is DFQATT and CDR2 is SNEGSKA (reference sequence). This CDR3 region has 13 residues. V dropped 4 bases and J dropped 4 bases, with 13 bases sitting between them. DNA of the CDR3: TGCAGTGCTAAGAGGACAGTTCTCTATGGCTACACCTTC. Translated: CSAKRTVLYGYTF.

The rearrangement joins TRBV7-9 to TRBJ2-5; 8 nucleotides agree with TRBD2. The CDR3 spans 15 residues. Per the germline V gene, CDR1 is SEHNR and CDR2 is FQNEAQ (reference sequence). The ends lost 5 bases at V and 4 bases at J; junction bases unmatched: 9. CDR3 region: CASSLGGRSRETQYF. The DNA of the CDR3 is TGTGCCAGCAGCCTCGGCGGGAGGAGTAGAGAGACCCAGTACTTC.

A few counts support this clonotype. The chain joins TRBV20-1 to TRBJ2-1, with a tentative D call TRBD1 (5 bases). V lost 0 bases and J lost 4, with 22 bases in between. This CDR3 comprises 18 residues. CDR1 and CDR2 (germline): DFQATT, SNEGSKA (reference sequence). The CDR3, as DNA: TGCAGTGCTAGAGATCTAAAGGAATCAGGAACAGGTTACAATGAGCAGTTCTTC. Protein sequence: CSARDLKESGTGYNEQFF.

This chain uses TRBV27 with TRBJ1-1; TRBD1 aligns across 7 bases. Looked up from germline, CDR1 is MNHEY and CDR2 is SMNVEV (reference sequence). V lost 11 bases and J lost 1; bases outside the gene matches: 1. The CDR3 has 11 residues. The CDR3 DNA reads TGTGCCGGGGACAGGAACACTGAAGCTTTCTTT. It encodes CAGDRNTEAFF.

The chain carries TRBV7-2 and TRBJ2-6, with D perhaps matching TRBD2 (7 bases). Between the trimmed V and J ends, which lost 2 bases and 18 bases, there was a span of 32 bases. The germline V gene has CDR1 SGHTA and CDR2 FQGNSA. The CDR3 extends over 18 amino acids. The CDR3 DNA follows: TGTGCCAGCAGCTTATTAGGAGGGAGGGGGGCCGGGGCCAACGCCCGGACTTTC. This translates into CASSLLGGRGAGANARTF. The variable domain in full, completed from reference TRBV7-2 and TRBJ2-6, reads GAGVSQSPSNKVTEKGKDVELRCDPISGHTALYWYRQSLGQGLEFLIYFQGNSAPDKSGLPSDRFSAERTGGSVSTLTIQRTQQEDSAVYLCASSLLGGRGAGANARTFGAGSRLTVL.

This clonotype was observed at least ten times. V is TRBV4-1 and J is TRBJ2-5; perhaps D is TRBD1 or TRBD2 (5 bases each). Deletions cut 0 bases from V and 2 bases from J, with 13 bases between. This CDR3 has 16 residues. Germline CDR1 and CDR2: MGHRA and YSYEKL. CDR3 sequence: CASSQDFGAIQETQYF. DNA of the CDR3: TGCGCCAGCAGCCAAGATTTCGGGGCGATACAAGAGACCCAGTACTTC.

The gene calls are TRBV2 and TRBJ1-1, with TRBD1 identical over 10 bases. The CDR3 loop spans 12 amino acids. Germline V CDR1 and CDR2: SNHLY, FYNNEI. With 5 bases clipped from V and 11 bases from J, the junction kept 5 bases outside the gene matches. The CDR3 loop reads CASSRDRGDAFF. In DNA, the CDR3 is TGTGCCAGCAGTCGGGACAGGGGAGACGCTTTCTTT. The full variable domain, rest sourced from reference TRBV2 and TRBJ1-1, is EPEVTQTPSHQVTQMGQEVILRCVPISNHLYFYWYRQILGQKVEFLVSFYNNEISEKSEIFDDQFSVERPDGSNFTLKIRSTKLEDSAMYFCASSRDRGDAFFGQGTRLTVV.